The T cell receptor (beta chain) under discussion was sequenced for a study of blood T cell repertoires in COVID-19. Study-wide background: The cDNA or gDNA used as material had been derived from T cells, B-cell-depleted T cells, or PBMCs.

Germline loops: CDR1 SGDLS, CDR2 YYNGEE. Trimming cost V 0 bases and J 4 bases; bases outside gene matches: 5. The CDR3 has 16 residues. Enrollment of patients from Seattle took place during active infection, with longitudinal follow-up. Data came from immunoSEQ multiplex PCR; TCRdb stores just in-frame clones and leaves some out. The repertoire consists of roughly 250,000 clones, with 85% to 95% occurring once and the leading ten covering about 0.8%. J is TRBJ2-2 and V is TRBV9; TRBD1 matches 8 bases. Sequenced material: peripheral blood. This receptor was identified in a man younger than 45 with COVID-19, enrolled during active disease. The CDR3 bases are TGTGCCAGCAGCGTAGGACAGGGGTTGGGCACCGGGGAGCTGTTTTTT. It yields the protein CASSVGQGLGTGELFF. The whole variable domain, filled in from reference TRBV9 and TRBJ2-2, reads DSGVTQTPKHLITATGQRVTLRCSPRSGDLSVYWYQQSLDQGLQFLIQYYNGEERAKGNILERFSAQQFPDLHSELNLSSLELGDSALYFCASSVGQGLGTGELFFGEGSRLTVL.